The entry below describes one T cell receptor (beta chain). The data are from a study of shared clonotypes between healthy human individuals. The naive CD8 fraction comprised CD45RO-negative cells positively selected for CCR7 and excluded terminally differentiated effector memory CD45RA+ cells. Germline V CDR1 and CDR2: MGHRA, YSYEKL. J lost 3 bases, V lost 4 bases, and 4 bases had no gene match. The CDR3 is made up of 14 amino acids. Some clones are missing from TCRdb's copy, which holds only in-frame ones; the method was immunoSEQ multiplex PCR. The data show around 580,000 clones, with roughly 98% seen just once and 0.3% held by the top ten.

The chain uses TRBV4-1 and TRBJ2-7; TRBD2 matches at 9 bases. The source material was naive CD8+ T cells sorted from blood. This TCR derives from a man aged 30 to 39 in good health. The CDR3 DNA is TGCGCCAGCAGCCCAAAAGCGGGAGGCTACGAGCAGTACTTC. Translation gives CASSPKAGGYEQYF.